This T cell receptor (beta chain) was identified during a study of OX40 agonist ivuxolimab in advanced cancers. Profiled with immunoSEQ multiplex PCR; TCRdb holds only in-frame clones, not every one. Among some 25,000 clones listed, approximately 86% were seen once. The V gene's germline CDR1 is SGHKS and CDR2 YYEKEE (reference sequence). Trimming shortened V by 3 bases and J by 8 bases, and 20 bases separated the two germline ends. The CDR3 loop spans 16 amino acids. The origin of this receptor is an adult with an advanced solid tumor such as melanoma, head and neck, liver or kidney cancer. Sample: CD4+ or CD8+ T cells sorted from blood, taken in a trial of the OX40 agonist ivuxolimab. V and J are TRBV5-5 and TRBJ1-4; weak D call: TRBD1 (5 bases). The CDR3 protein is CASSSLILDRGEKLFF. The CDR3 DNA follows: TGTGCCAGCAGCTCCCTCATCCTCGACAGAGGGGAAAAACTGTTTTTT.